The rows below give T cell receptor beta chains drawn from one sample of a study of blood T cell repertoires in COVID-19. Generated by immunoSEQ multiplex PCR, the TCRdb table keeps only in-frame clones and is missing some. The table includes approximately 240,000 clones, about nine tenths detected once. The sequenced sample consisted of PBMCs or T cells enriched from blood (not recorded which). These receptors were taken from a woman in her 30s with acute COVID-19. Both conserved end residues are part of each CDR3. The size of a clone is reported for some rows only, either as once, few or many, or as a class for expanded clones.

clone_size	v_call	j_call	cdr3_aa
.	TRBV12-3/TRBV12-4	TRBJ2-7	CASTAGHEQYF
.	TRBV2	TRBJ2-5	CASKRDLAGGTQETQYF
.	TRBV15	TRBJ2-3	CATSRAGGGTDTQYF
.	TRBV5-5	TRBJ2-7	CASSFFRTGSLYEQYF
.	TRBV30	TRBJ1-4	CAWRGDRGRGATNEKLFF
.	TRBV4-3	TRBJ2-1	CASSQKLAGVDDEQFF
.	TRBV30	TRBJ1-3	CAWAPTGHSGNTIYF
once	TRBV2	TRBJ1-1	CASSKRTGGTEAFF
.	TRBV3-1/TRBV3-2	TRBJ2-3	CASSQDLWREQYF
.	TRBV7-9	TRBJ2-4	CASSPKSGQGAGIQYF
.	TRBV10-3	TRBJ2-7	CAITPRDRSSYEQYF
.	TRBV4-3	TRBJ1-1	CASSQEGQGWTEAFF
.	TRBV27	TRBJ2-7	CASSLRQGWYEQYF
few	TRBV5-1	TRBJ1-2	CASSPYGQGSNYGYTF
.	TRBV7-9	TRBJ2-1	CASSSSGRTYNEQFF
.	TRBV2	TRBJ1-5	CASSSEESLDNQPQHF
.	TRBV9	TRBJ1-3	CASSVGVSSGNTIYF
.	TRBV27	TRBJ2-2	CASSRLAGAANTGELFF
.	TRBV15	TRBJ2-7	CATSRDNLAVYEQYF
.	TRBV6-6	TRBJ1-4	CASRYAQGNEKLFF
few	TRBV29-1	TRBJ1-5	CSVEQGEGQPQHF
.	TRBV6-6	TRBJ1-1	CASSRPSSGTGGNTEAFF
.	TRBV28	TRBJ1-2	CASAGNGYTF